This T cell receptor beta chain was captured in a study of siplizumab effects on memory and regulatory T cells. Study-level points and caveats: Roughly 75-95% of proliferating clones (CD4+ or CD8+) could not be assigned a naive or memory phenotype. The drug siplizumab significantly decreased the alloreactive sequences that could be traced to unstimulated CD4+ memory cells. Among mappable alloreactive CD4+ clones, the Treg-derived fraction averaged approximately 75% with siplizumab versus roughly 27% in controls.

For every sample, 90,000 to 100,000 TCR templates were assayed. The repertoire was sequenced with immunoSEQ multiplex PCR; TCRdb's copy has only in-frame clones and lacks some. In the table there are roughly 100,000 clones, around 93% of which are singletons. Concerning this clone itself: Its antigen is unknown.

This CDR3 is built from 17 residues. The V end lost 0 bases, the J end lost 2 bases, and 15 bases lay between the germline ends. Germline V lookup: CDR1 LNHNV, CDR2 YYDKDF (reference sequence). Source material: CD4+ T cells sorted from blood. The source is a human donor in good health. The chain is built from TRBV15 and TRBJ2-3; D gene ambiguous. The CDR3 DNA follows: TGTGCCACCAGCAGAGATCGGCTCCCCGAAACCACAGATACGCAGTATTTT. The encoded protein is CATSRDRLPETTDTQYF. Full variable domain (remainder filled in from reference TRBV15 and TRBJ2-3): DAMVIQNPRYQVTQFGKPVTLSCSQTLNHNVMYWYQQKSSQAPKLLFHYYDKDFNNEADTPDNFQSRRPNTSFCFLDIRSPGLGDTAMYLCATSRDRLPETTDTQYFGPGTRLTVL.